In its sample, the clone carrying this T cell receptor (beta chain) was seen many times. This record belongs to a study of regulatory T cells in long-lasting Graves disease. Indicated time point: newly diagnosed GD, antithyroid drugs for less than 3 months. PBMC RNA was the source of the TCR library. Diagnosis followed American Thyroid Association guidelines for Graves' disease. Construction of TCR beta libraries relied on iRepertoire HTBI primers and on Arm-PCR targeting CDR3 regions. From the multiplex PCR reads, TCRdb called clonotypes with MiXCR, one entry per CDR3 protein. The sample lists 510,000 or so distinct CDR3 sequences, about 12% occurring once. This sample was also put to use in a study of T cells in Graves' hyperthyroidism and ophthalmopathy.

The sequence was collected from a woman aged 25 to 39 with Graves disease. The material was peripheral blood mononuclear cells (PBMCs), obtained at new diagnosis, from a patient treated with antithyroid drugs.

The CDR3 DNA follows: TGTGCCAGCAGCTTAGAGTCCCTCGGGACTTACGAAAATGAGCAGTTCTTC. Translated, it gives CASSLESLGTYENEQFF. This chain uses TRBV7-9 with TRBJ2-1, with TRBD2 as a possible D gene (6 bases). The CDR3 has 17 residues. Germline CDR1 and CDR2: SEHNR and FQNEAQ (reference sequence). The germline V and J ends were trimmed by 1 base and 7 bases, with 20 bases remaining between them.